This T cell receptor beta chain came from a study of OX40 agonist ivuxolimab in advanced cancers. The method was immunoSEQ multiplex PCR; TCRdb's version includes in-frame clones alone and lacks a portion of them. This table has roughly 77,000 clones, roughly 92% appearing once. The sequence was collected from an adult with an advanced solid tumor such as melanoma, head and neck, liver or kidney cancer. Sample: CD4+ or CD8+ T cells sorted from blood, taken in a trial of the OX40 agonist ivuxolimab.

CDR3 nucleotide sequence: TGTGCCTGGAGTGGTGGCATGAACACTGAAGCTTTCTTT. Translating it yields CAWSGGMNTEAFF. The rearrangement joins TRBV30 to TRBJ1-1; D is unresolved. V was trimmed by 1 base and J by 0 bases, leaving 6 bases between them. Per the germline V gene, CDR1 is GTSNPN and CDR2 is SVGIG (reference sequence). This CDR3 has 13 residues. The entire variable domain, with the rest obtained from reference TRBV30 and TRBJ1-1, is as follows: SQTIHQWPATLVQPVGSPLSLECTVEGTSNPNLYWYRQAAGRGLQLLFYSVGIGQISSEVPQNLSASRPQDRQFILSSKKLLLSDSGFYLCAWSGGMNTEAFFGQGTRLTVV.